The 5 T cell receptor beta chains given below trace back to one sample, sequenced in a study of cytomegalovirus exposure and HLA in healthy donors. PCR amplification relied on 60 Vbeta primers (plus 13 Jbeta primers). Clones were sequenced by immunoSEQ multiplex PCR, and TCRdb holds only the in-frame ones, with some missing. The repertoire holds approximately 120,000 clones, with approximately 75% as singletons. Input material: PBMCs. Receptor source: a woman aged 45 to 65 in good health and CMV-seronegative.

The genes are TRBV11-1 and TRBJ2-5; D might be TRBD2 (6 bases). Trimming removed 5 bases at V and 2 bases at J, with 15 bases between. CDR3 length: 15 residues. Germline lookup yields CDR1 SGHAT and CDR2 FQDESV (reference sequence). CDR3: CASSQWGENQETQYF. The CDR3 nucleotides read TGTGCCAGCAGCCAGTGGGGGGAAAATCAAGAGACCCAGTACTTC.

This clone showed up just a few times. The chain carries TRBV2 and TRBJ2-2; 8 bases agree with TRBD2. The V segment lost 8 bases and the J segment 0 bases; nucleotides outside the gene matches: 8. This CDR3 comprises 16 residues. CDR1 and CDR2 from the germline V gene are SNHLY and FYNNEI. The CDR3 DNA sequence: TGTGCCAGCGCGCCGGATAGCGGGGCGAACACCGGGGAGCTGTTTTTT. As protein: CASAPDSGANTGELFF.

The chain carries TRBV7-3 and TRBJ1-1, with 9 bases aligning to TRBD1. The CDR3 runs to 15 residues. Trimming took 2 bases from V and 3 from J; bases not matched to a gene: 4. Looked up from germline, CDR1 is SGHTA and CDR2 is FQGTGA. CDR3 DNA sequence: TGTGCCAGCAGCTTACTGGACAGGGGAGACACTGAAGCTTTCTTT. Its translation is CASSLLDRGDTEAFF. The full variable domain, with the rest looked up from reference TRBV7-3 and TRBJ1-1, is GAGVSQTPSNKVTEKGKYVELRCDPISGHTALYWYRQSLGQGPEFLIYFQGTGAADDSGLPNDRFFAVRPEGSVSTLKIQRTERGDSAVYLCASSLLDRGDTEAFFGQGTRLTVV.

There are a few counts of this clone. The rearrangement joins TRBV6-6 to TRBJ1-1; 9 positions agree with TRBD1. Germline V CDR1 and CDR2: MNHNY, SVGAGI (reference sequence). This CDR3 has 16 residues. Trimming took 1 base from V and 4 from J; bases not matched to a gene: 7. The CDR3 region is CASSYWTGDIGTEAFF. The CDR3 DNA reads as TGTGCCAGCAGTTACTGGACAGGGGACATCGGCACTGAAGCTTTCTTT.

V usage is TRBV6-6 and J usage is TRBJ1-1, with 12 bases fitting TRBD1. CDR3 size: 15 residues. The germline V gene has CDR1 MNHNY and CDR2 SVGAGI (reference sequence). V shed 6 bases and J 3 bases; nucleotides not matched to a gene: 5. This CDR3 reads CASRKGQGAYTEAFF. In nucleotides, the CDR3 is TGTGCCAGCAGAAAGGGACAGGGGGCTTACACTGAAGCTTTCTTT.